Each of the 18 T cell receptor beta chains below was sequenced from the same sample in a study of blood T cell repertoires in COVID-19. Sequenced by immunoSEQ multiplex PCR; TCRdb stores in-frame clones only, minus some. The table shows around 250,000 clones, with approximately 84% occurring only once. Sequenced material: peripheral blood. The receptors were gathered from an elderly woman with acute or convalescent COVID-19.

Only one count was recorded for this clone. The chain recombines TRBV2 with TRBJ1-2; D not certain. The CDR3 consists of 13 residues. V shed 2 bases and J shed 4 bases, with 8 bases lying between them. In germline, CDR1 is SNHLY, CDR2 FYNNEI. The CDR3 here is CASSEIQSYGYTF. The DNA for the CDR3 is TGTGCCAGCAGTGAAATACAGAGCTATGGCTACACCTTC.

There are a few counts of this clone. The genes are TRBV11-2 and TRBJ1-4, with D maybe TRBD1 (6 bases). Germline CDR1 SGHAT, CDR2 FQNNGV. The CDR3 length is 16 residues. The ends were cut back, 3 bases at V and 3 bases at J, with 14 bases in the middle. In DNA form, the CDR3 reads TGTGCCAGCAGCTTGGCCGGACAGAACTCTAATGAAAAACTGTTTTTT. It codes for CASSLAGQNSNEKLFF.

As concerns this clone: The sample carries other DNA sequences with the same CDR3. The rearrangement joins TRBV5-1 to TRBJ2-2, with D perhaps matching TRBD1 (6 bases). The CDR3 is 14 amino acids. Germline values: CDR1 SGHRS, CDR2 YFSETQ. V lost 0 bases to trimming and J lost 4 bases, with 7 bases between them. The CDR3 nucleotides are TGCGCCAGCAGCTTGGTAGGGGGCACCGGGGAGCTGTTTTTT. This encodes CASSLVGGTGELFF. The full variable domain, with the rest looked up from reference TRBV5-1 and TRBJ2-2, is KAGVTQTPRYLIKTRGQQVTLSCSPISGHRSVSWYQQTPGQGLQFLFEYFSETQRNKGNFPGRFSGRQFSNSRSEMNVSTLELGDSALYLCASSLVGGTGELFFGEGSRLTVL.

This chain uses TRBV3-1 (or the pseudogene TRBV3-2) with TRBJ2-7; TRBD1 matches at 11 bases. This CDR3 spans 17 amino acids. V was pared by 4 bases and J by 3 bases, with 11 bases of the junction left unmatched. Germline assignment: CDR1 LGHDT and CDR2 YNNKEL (reference sequence). CDR3 DNA: TGTGCCAGCAGCCCACAAAAACCGGGGACAGGGGGCTACGAGCAGTACTTC. It encodes CASSPQKPGTGGYEQYF.

This clone was seen a handful of times. The gene calls are TRBV28 and TRBJ1-5; possibly TRBD1 for D (5 bases). Per germline, CDR1 MDHEN and CDR2 SYDVKM. This CDR3 contains 14 residues. The V and J ends lost 6 bases and 6 bases respectively, with 15 bases between them. CDR3 protein: CASRKTGVAQPQHF. The CDR3 DNA reads TGTGCCAGCAGAAAGACGGGGGTGGCTCAGCCCCAGCATTTT.

The chain recombines TRBV5-6 with TRBJ2-1, with D maybe TRBD1 (5 bases). From germline, CDR1 is SGHDT and CDR2 YYEEEE. V was trimmed by 1 base and J by 4 bases, leaving 15 bases between them. CDR3 length equals 16 residues. The CDR3 is CASSLWGRVAYNEQFF. The CDR3 DNA reads as TGTGCCAGCAGCTTGTGGGGCAGGGTGGCGTACAATGAGCAGTTCTTC.

Here the CDR3 reads CASSISGTLSSGANVLTF. The CDR3 DNA sequence: TGTGCCAGTAGTATAAGCGGGACATTAAGCTCTGGGGCCAACGTCCTGACTTTC. The genes are TRBV19 and TRBJ2-6, with D possibly being TRBD2 (7 bases). This CDR3 has 18 residues. V was clipped by 2 bases and J by 0 bases, with 14 bases between them. Germline assignment: CDR1 LNHDA and CDR2 SQIVND (reference sequence).

DNA of the CDR3: TGTGCCAGCTCACAATCAGAAGAGACCCAGTACTTC. It codes for CASSQSEETQYF. The chain recombines TRBV18 with TRBJ2-5, with D uncertain. Germline CDR1 is KGHSH and CDR2 is LQKENI. With 4 bases removed from V and 3 bases from J, the gap between germline ends came to 6 bases. This CDR3 comprises 12 residues.

The rearrangement joins TRBV5-1 to TRBJ2-2; 13 nucleotides match TRBD2. Germline V gene data show CDR1 as SGHRS and CDR2 as YFSETQ. J lost 4 bases, V lost 0 bases, and 6 bases had no gene match. The CDR3 is 18 amino acids. The CDR3 loop is CASSLELAGGPGTGELFF. The CDR3 region has the DNA TGCGCCAGCAGCTTGGAACTAGCGGGGGGGCCCGGCACCGGGGAGCTGTTTTTT. Combining the CDR3 with reference TRBV5-1 and TRBJ2-2 gives the whole variable domain KAGVTQTPRYLIKTRGQQVTLSCSPISGHRSVSWYQQTPGQGLQFLFEYFSETQRNKGNFPGRFSGRQFSNSRSEMNVSTLELGDSALYLCASSLELAGGPGTGELFFGEGSRLTVL.

The chain is built from TRBV6-5 and TRBJ1-4; TRBD1 aligns across 8 bases. Germline-derived CDR1 and CDR2 are MNHEY and SVGAGI. The CDR3 covers 12 residues. J was trimmed by 12 bases and V by 1 base; bases with no gene match: 1. DNA of the CDR3: TGTGCCAGCAGTTACTTCAGGGGGCAACTGTTTTTT. This encodes CASSYFRGQLFF.

V usage is TRBV7-9 and J usage is TRBJ1-4, with D unresolved. The CDR3 consists of 13 residues. Germline V gene data show CDR1 as SEHNR and CDR2 as FQNEAQ (reference sequence). Trimming took 4 bases from V and 8 from J, leaving 11 bases between them. For the CDR3, the DNA is TGTGCCAGCAGCTCAACCATAGCGGAAAAACTGTTTTTT. Its protein is CASSSTIAEKLFF.

The gene calls are TRBV6-2 or TRBV6-3 and TRBJ2-5, with 8 bases identical to TRBD2. The CDR3 length is 16 residues. The junction had 5 bases not matched to a gene; V was cut back by 0 bases and J by 2 bases. Germline V gene data show CDR1 as MNHEY and CDR2 as SVGEGT. In DNA, the CDR3 is TGTGCCAGCAGTTACTCGGTTAGCGGGATTCAAGAGACCCAGTACTTC. It translates to CASSYSVSGIQETQYF.

The chain recombines TRBV10-3 with TRBJ1-1, with 7 positions matching TRBD1. Trimming at V came to 10 bases and at J to 1 base, leaving 9 bases not matched to a gene. The CDR3 has 14 residues. Germline V gene data show CDR1 as ENHRY and CDR2 as SYGVKD. The CDR3 DNA sequence: TGTGCCACTACCCCAGGGGGTTCGAACACTGAAGCTTTCTTT. Residues: CATTPGGSNTEAFF.

The chain has TRBV5-4 and TRBJ1-2; a possible D gene is TRBD1 (5 bases). The CDR3 covers 13 residues. V lost 0 bases to trimming and J lost 5 bases, with 8 bases between them. Looked up from germline, CDR1 is SGHNT and CDR2 is YYREEE (reference sequence). CDR3: CASSLGTGYGYTF. As DNA, the CDR3 is TGTGCCAGCAGCTTGGGTACAGGTTATGGCTACACCTTC.

V and J are TRBV18 and TRBJ2-5; possible D gene TRBD1, 6 bases. The CDR3 totals 14 residues. V lost 4 bases and J 1 base, leaving 10 bases between the germline ends. Germline loops: CDR1 KGHSH, CDR2 LQKENI. The CDR3, as DNA: TGTGCCAGCTCACTCCAGACAGGCCAAGAGACCCAGTACTTC. Amino acids: CASSLQTGQETQYF.

CDR3 loop: CSVGVQANTEAFF. For the CDR3, the DNA is TGCAGCGTTGGGGTACAGGCGAACACTGAAGCTTTCTTT. V and J are TRBV29-1 and TRBJ1-1; a weak D match, TRBD1 (5 bases). This CDR3 has 13 residues. The V and J ends lost 4 bases and 1 base respectively, with 10 bases between them. CDR1 SQVTM and CDR2 ANQGSEA come from the germline V gene.

On this clone: Other DNA sequences from this sample encode an identical CDR3 as well. The genes are TRBV18 and TRBJ2-7, with 10 bases aligning to TRBD1. This CDR3 comprises 14 residues. CDR1 is KGHSH and CDR2 is LQKENI in the germline V gene. V was pared by 3 bases and J by 2 bases, with 1 base of the junction left unmatched. Here the CDR3 DNA reads TGTGCCAGCTCACCGGGGACAGGGGCCTACGAGCAGTACTTC. Translating gives CASSPGTGAYEQYF.

The rearrangement links TRBV5-1 to TRBJ1-2; 9 bases map to TRBD1. The CDR3 has 12 amino acids. With V trimmed by 6 bases and J by 10 bases, 7 bases remained unmatched. From germline, CDR1 is SGHRS and CDR2 YFSETQ. The CDR3: CASKIGTGIYTF. CDR3 bases: TGCGCCAGCAAAATCGGGACAGGGATCTACACCTTC.